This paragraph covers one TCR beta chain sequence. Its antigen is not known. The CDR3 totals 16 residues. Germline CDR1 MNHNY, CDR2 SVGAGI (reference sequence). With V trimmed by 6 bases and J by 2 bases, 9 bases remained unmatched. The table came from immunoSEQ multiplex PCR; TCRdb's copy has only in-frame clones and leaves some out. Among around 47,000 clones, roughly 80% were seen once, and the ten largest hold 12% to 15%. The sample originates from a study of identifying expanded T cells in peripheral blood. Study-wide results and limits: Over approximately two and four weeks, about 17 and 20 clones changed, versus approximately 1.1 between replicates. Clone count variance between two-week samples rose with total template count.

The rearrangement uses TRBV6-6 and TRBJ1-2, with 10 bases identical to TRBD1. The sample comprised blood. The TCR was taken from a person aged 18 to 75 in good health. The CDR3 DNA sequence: TGTGCCAGCAGGTTCGCCCAGACAGGGGGCAACTATGGCTACACCTTC. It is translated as CASRFAQTGGNYGYTF.